The sequence of this T cell receptor (beta chain) was determined in a study of blood T cell repertoires in COVID-19. Across the study: In each case, the material was cDNA or gDNA derived from T cells, B-cell-depleted T cells, or PBMCs.

As processed by the authors: Estimation of nucleated cell counts relied on the amplification of reference gene primers. Sequencing was performed with immunoSEQ multiplex PCR; in TCRdb, only in-frame clones are kept and a portion is missing. V and J calls and clone size are those listed in that table; D and trimming were worked out from the DNA. The data hold 250,000 to 300,000 clones, with 89% observed a single time. CDR3 size: 15 residues. Germline loops: CDR1 SGHKS, CDR2 YYEKEE (reference sequence). Trimming left V 0 bases short and J 2 bases short, with 9 bases between. This chain connects TRBV5-5 to TRBJ2-1, with D maybe TRBD2 (6 bases). Specimen: PBMCs or T cells enriched from blood (not recorded which). This sequence was found in a woman aged 55 to 70 who had recovered from COVID-19. The CDR3 region is CASSLGGVPYNEQFF. CDR3 nucleotide sequence: TGTGCCAGCAGCTTGGGGGGGGTACCCTACAATGAGCAGTTCTTC.